This is a list of T cell receptor beta chains from one sample in a study of cytomegalovirus exposure and HLA in healthy donors. Data came from immunoSEQ multiplex PCR; TCRdb stores just in-frame clones and leaves some out. The sample lists approximately 74,000 clones, over 75% occurring once. Sequencing was performed on PBMCs. All receptors derive from a man between 35 and 55 years old in good health and CMV-seronegative. Each CDR3 is given with its conserved first and last residue. A D gene is named only where the DNA matches it firmly. Clone size appears in some rows only: once, few, many, or a class for an expanded clone.

abundance: once
j_gene: TRBJ2-7
len: 18
v_gene: TRBV7-9
d_gene: TRBD2
CDR3aa: CSSTLGKAGGSISYEQYF
CDR3nt: TGTTCCAGCACCCTGGGGAAAGCGGGAGGCAGTATCTCCTACGAGCAGTACTTC

abundance: many
j_gene: TRBJ2-1
len: 16
v_gene: TRBV7-9
d_gene: NA
CDR3aa: CASSLVGPGGLYEQFF
CDR3nt: TGTGCCAGCAGCTTAGTAGGTCCGGGGGGCCTCTATGAGCAGTTCTTC

abundance: NA
j_gene: TRBJ2-3
len: 16
v_gene: TRBV10-1
d_gene: TRBD2
CDR3aa: CASSESSGVSTDTQYF
CDR3nt: TGCGCCAGCAGTGAGTCTAGCGGGGTCAGCACAGATACGCAGTATTTT

abundance: NA
j_gene: TRBJ2-1
len: 15
v_gene: TRBV5-8
d_gene: TRBD2
CDR3aa: CASSSPAGGYNEQFF
CDR3nt: TGTGCCAGCAGCTCACCAGCGGGGGGCTACAATGAGCAGTTCTTC

abundance: NA
j_gene: TRBJ2-1
len: 17
v_gene: TRBV11-2
d_gene: NA
CDR3aa: CASSSGFGGTAYNEQFF
CDR3nt: TGTGCCAGCAGCTCCGGGTTCGGAGGGACCGCCTACAATGAGCAGTTCTTC

abundance: NA
j_gene: TRBJ2-7
len: 14
v_gene: TRBV5-1
d_gene: TRBD1
CDR3aa: CASSFFRQGYEQYF
CDR3nt: TGCGCCAGCAGCTTCTTCAGACAGGGTTACGAGCAGTACTTC

abundance: NA
j_gene: TRBJ2-3
len: 11
v_gene: TRBV6-1
d_gene: NA
CDR3aa: CASKSRDTQYF
CDR3nt: TGTGCCAGCAAATCGCGAGATACGCAGTATTTT

abundance: NA
j_gene: TRBJ2-7
len: 14
v_gene: TRBV28
d_gene: NA
CDR3aa: CASSLLPGAYEQYF
CDR3nt: TGTGCCAGCAGTTTATTGCCAGGGGCCTACGAGCAGTACTTC

abundance: NA
j_gene: TRBJ1-1
len: 15
v_gene: TRBV10-3
d_gene: TRBD1
CDR3aa: CAISGRDRGKTEAFF
CDR3nt: TGTGCCATCAGTGGCCGGGACAGGGGGAAAACTGAAGCTTTCTTT

abundance: NA
j_gene: TRBJ2-1
len: 15
v_gene: TRBV5-1
d_gene: NA
CDR3aa: CASSFLSSSYNEQFF
CDR3nt: TGCGCCAGCAGCTTCCTAAGTAGCTCCTACAATGAGCAGTTCTTC

abundance: NA
j_gene: TRBJ2-1
len: 15
v_gene: TRBV11-2
d_gene: TRBD1
CDR3aa: CASSRAGQGNNEQFF
CDR3nt: TGTGCCAGCAGCCGGGCGGGACAGGGTAACAATGAGCAGTTCTTC

abundance: NA
j_gene: TRBJ1-3
len: 13
v_gene: TRBV30
d_gene: TRBD1
CDR3aa: CAWSNRGRNTIYF
CDR3nt: TGTGCCTGGAGTAACAGGGGTAGAAACACCATATATTTT

abundance: NA
j_gene: TRBJ2-2
len: 14
v_gene: TRBV7-9
d_gene: TRBD2
CDR3aa: CASSPGLAGGELFF
CDR3nt: TGTGCCAGCAGCCCAGGACTAGCGGGAGGGGAGCTGTTTTTT

abundance: once
j_gene: TRBJ2-5
len: 15
v_gene: TRBV7-3
d_gene: NA
CDR3aa: CASSPGERVQETQYF
CDR3nt: TGTGCCAGCAGCCCCGGGGAGCGGGTTCAAGAGACCCAGTACTTC

abundance: NA
j_gene: TRBJ1-4
len: 19
v_gene: TRBV28
d_gene: NA
CDR3aa: CASSFPSGTPSGSNEKLFF
CDR3nt: TGTGCCAGCAGTTTTCCTTCCGGGACACCGTCCGGGTCTAATGAAAAACTGTTTTTT

abundance: NA
j_gene: TRBJ2-1
len: 13
v_gene: TRBV28
d_gene: NA
CDR3aa: CASGTGNYNEQFF
CDR3nt: TGTGCCAGCGGCACCGGGAACTACAATGAGCAGTTCTTC

abundance: NA
j_gene: TRBJ2-5
len: 14
v_gene: TRBV2
d_gene: NA
CDR3aa: CASSRGALGETQYF
CDR3nt: TGTGCCAGCAGCCGGGGGGCACTGGGAGAGACCCAGTACTTC

abundance: NA
j_gene: TRBJ2-1
len: 16
v_gene: TRBV4-1
d_gene: TRBD2
CDR3aa: CASSQLPGLAYNEQFF
CDR3nt: TGCGCCAGCAGCCAATTACCGGGACTAGCCTACAATGAGCAGTTCTTC

abundance: NA
j_gene: TRBJ2-5
len: 14
v_gene: TRBV2
d_gene: NA
CDR3aa: CASSGGGAVETQYF
CDR3nt: TGTGCCAGCAGTGGGGGCGGGGCCGTGGAGACCCAGTACTTC

abundance: NA
j_gene: TRBJ2-2
len: 17
v_gene: TRBV27
d_gene: TRBD1
CDR3aa: CASRARQRDRGSGELFF
CDR3nt: TGTGCCAGCAGGGCGAGGCAAAGGGACAGGGGCTCCGGGGAGCTGTTTTTT

abundance: NA
j_gene: TRBJ2-1
len: 15
v_gene: TRBV6-1
d_gene: NA
CDR3aa: CASRMRVTSYNEQFF
CDR3nt: TGTGCCAGCCGAATGAGGGTTACCTCCTACAATGAGCAGTTCTTC

abundance: NA
j_gene: TRBJ2-7
len: 14
v_gene: TRBV7-2
d_gene: TRBD2
CDR3aa: CASSLISGGAWLYF
CDR3nt: TGTGCCAGCAGCTTAATCAGCGGGGGGGCCTGGCTGTACTTC

abundance: NA
j_gene: TRBJ2-1
len: 15
v_gene: TRBV18
d_gene: TRBD2
CDR3aa: CASSPRTSGGNEQFF
CDR3nt: TGTGCCAGCTCACCACGGACTAGCGGGGGGAATGAGCAGTTCTTC